This T cell receptor (beta chain) was obtained from a study of response to subunit inactivated influenza vaccine (dated by TCRdb to 2016 to 2019). General notes on the study: To follow how T cells responded to a trivalent subunit inactivated influenza vaccine, the researchers relied on deep quantitative profiling of the T cell receptor repertoire.

V was cut back by 5 bases and J by 0 bases, leaving a gap of 14 bases between them. Inclusive of the bounding cysteine and phenylalanine, the CDR3 is 16 residues long. The CDR3 DNA has 48 bases and is translated from base 1. CDR1 and CDR2 are drawn from the germline V gene: MNHEY, SVGAGI. This clonotype was counted a few times. Which antigen it targets is not known. There are no base qualities to consult, and no much larger clone falls within one base. Libraries were made using RT-PCR. The reads were generated on an Illumina HiSeq 2500. TCRdb reran the public reads through fastp at Q25 and MiXCR, keeping productive beta chains. CDR3 protein sequences are deduplicated, and each keeps its most common genes and DNA. This sample gives hundreds of thousands of distinct CDR3 sequences in total; around 16% of them show up just once. The ten biggest clones cover 9.5% to 13% of the sample. Broad study findings and their caveats: The authors suggested that each seasonal influenza vaccination may recruit only a limited number of new T cells.

The receptor was isolated from a man between 45 and 60 years old who received an inactivated influenza vaccine. Donor details come from another sample of the same person, matched by shared clones. This sample comprised PBMCs from blood, obtained 12 days after vaccination. The chain uses TRBV6-5 and TRBJ2-1, with TRBD1 perhaps the D gene, on 6 matching bases. CDR3 sequence: CASSTDRLSSYNEQFF. Read as DNA, the sequence is TGTGCCAGCAGTACCGACAGGTTAAGCTCCTACAATGAGCAGTTCTTC.